Following are 19 T cell receptor beta chains from one sample sequenced in a study of T cells in Graves' hyperthyroidism and ophthalmopathy. RNA transcripts provided the source from which TCR beta CDR3 regions were amplified. First-round RT-PCR of the TCR CDR3 relied on the HTBI primer set. TCRdb ran MiXCR on the multiplex PCR reads and lists one entry per CDR3 protein. This table has around 250,000 distinct CDR3 sequences, about 15% appearing once. Sequenced material: blood. The receptor set was obtained from a woman aged 40 to 55 with Graves' hyperthyroidism that later progressed to Graves' ophthalmopathy.

This clonotype was observed at least ten times. The J gene is TRBJ1-3, the V gene TRBV15; no firm D call. CDR1 and CDR2 (germline): LNHNV, YYDKDF (reference sequence). There are 15 residues in the CDR3. Trimming removed 1 base from V and 4 bases from J, with 11 bases in between. The CDR3 loop reads CATSRAWDVGNTIYF. The DNA of the CDR3 is TGTGCCACCAGCAGAGCGTGGGATGTGGGAAACACCATATATTTT.

Ten or more counts support this clonotype. The CDR3 region has the DNA TGTGCCAGCAGTTACGGTGCAGGGGGACACGAGCAGTACTTC. It is translated as CASSYGAGGHEQYF. J is TRBJ2-7 and V is TRBV6-5, with 7 bases identical to TRBD1. Germline V lookup: CDR1 MNHEY, CDR2 SVGAGI. The CDR3 is 14 amino acids. V lost 2 bases to trimming and J lost 5 bases; unmatched junction nucleotides: 6.

The sample holds many counts of this clonotype. The chain joins TRBV7-9 to TRBJ1-1; D gene unclear. Germline-derived CDR1 and CDR2 are SEHNR and FQNEAQ (reference sequence). The length of the CDR3 is 15 residues. Trimming took 1 base from V and 10 from J, leaving 19 bases between them. CDR3 coding DNA: TGTGCCAGCAGCTTAGTAGGACGGAAGGATAGTTTAGCTTTCTTT. Amino acid sequence: CASSLVGRKDSLAFF.

The chain has TRBV7-9 and TRBJ1-5, with D possibly being TRBD1 (6 bases). The CDR3 totals 17 residues. Trimming removed 2 bases at V and 5 bases at J, with 19 bases between. Germline V gives CDR1 SEHNR, CDR2 FQNEAQ (reference sequence). CDR3: CASSLWVWGRGDQPQHF. CDR3 bases: TGTGCCAGCAGCTTATGGGTCTGGGGCAGGGGCGATCAGCCCCAGCATTTT.

This clonotype was counted ten times or more. The CDR3 nucleotides are TGTGCCAGCAGCTATACAGGGGTTAACTCGGGAAACACCATATATTTT. It translates to CASSYTGVNSGNTIYF. V and J are TRBV7-9 and TRBJ1-3, with 7 bases matching TRBD1. The CDR3 extends over 16 amino acids. V was clipped by 4 bases and J by 4 bases; unmatched bases: 10. Germline CDR1 reads SEHNR; CDR2 reads FQNEAQ (reference sequence).

This clonotype was detected many times. The genes are TRBV7-9 and TRBJ2-5, with D perhaps TRBD1 (6 bases). Trimming left V 6 bases short and J 5 bases short, with 19 bases between. The length of the CDR3 is 15 residues. Germline CDR1 SEHNR, CDR2 FQNEAQ (reference sequence). CDR3 sequence reads: CASRHTQGDGETQYF. DNA for the CDR3: TGTGCCAGCAGACACACACAGGGAGATGGGGAGACCCAGTACTTC. Variable domain in full (rest from reference TRBV7-9 and TRBJ2-5): DTGVSQNPRHKITKRGQNVTFRCDPISEHNRLYWYRQTLGQGPEFLTYFQNEAQLEKSRLLSDRFSAERPKGSFSTLEIQRTEQGDSAMYLCASRHTQGDGETQYFGPGTRLLVL.

This clonotype was picked up many times. The chain recombines TRBV28 with TRBJ1-6, with 7 bases fitting TRBD1. This CDR3 has 14 residues. The trim removed 3 bases at V and 6 bases at J, leaving 2 bases unmatched. Germline CDR1 is MDHEN and CDR2 is SYDVKM. CDR3 loop: CASSFGTANSPLHF. The CDR3 DNA reads as TGTGCCAGCAGTTTTGGGACAGCTAATTCACCCCTCCACTTT.

In this sample, this clonotype turned up many times. V gene TRBV10-2 combines with J gene TRBJ2-3, with no clear D. Trimming took off 0 bases at V and 1 base at J, with 2 bases between the two ends. The germline gives CDR1 WSHSY, CDR2 SAAADI. This CDR3 region has 13 residues. The CDR3 DNA is TGCGCCAGCAGTGAGTCACGCACAGATACGCAGTATTTT. Translation gives CASSESRTDTQYF.

This clonotype showed up many times. The chain combines TRBV18 with TRBJ2-7, with D possibly being TRBD1 (5 bases). Germline loops: CDR1 KGHSH, CDR2 LQKENI. With 2 bases removed from V and 0 bases from J, the gap between germline ends came to 11 bases. This CDR3 has 15 amino acids. The CDR3 spells CASSPEQDASYEQYF. The CDR3 DNA is TGTGCCAGCTCACCAGAACAGGACGCCTCCTACGAGCAGTACTTC.

The CDR3 sequence: CASSPGQGMRYTF. CDR3 bases: TGTGCCAGCAGCCCCGGACAGGGGATGCGCTACACCTTC. V usage is TRBV28 and J usage is TRBJ1-2; 9 bases are shared with TRBD1. The CDR3 loop spans 13 amino acids. The V segment lost 6 bases and the J segment 9 bases; nucleotides outside the gene matches: 8. In germline, CDR1 is MDHEN, CDR2 SYDVKM.

This clonotype was recorded many times. The rearrangement joins TRBV20-1 to TRBJ2-7; D is uncertain. V lost 3 bases to trimming and J lost 0 bases, with 6 bases between them. The CDR3 has 12 amino acids. Germline CDR1 is DFQATT and CDR2 is SNEGSKA (reference sequence). The CDR3 nucleotides read TGCAGTGCTAGTGGCGTCTCCTACGAGCAGTACTTC. It yields the protein CSASGVSYEQYF.

In its sample, this clonotype was seen a few times. The chain recombines TRBV19 with TRBJ2-3; 11 positions match TRBD1. Germline CDR1 LNHDA, CDR2 SQIVND (reference sequence). J lost 14 bases, V lost 4 bases, and 8 bases had no gene match. This CDR3 is built from 13 residues. The CDR3: CASSKRTGGEGYF. DNA of the CDR3: TGTGCCAGTAGTAAACGGACAGGGGGCGAAGGGTATTTT.

This clonotype was seen just once. The chain couples TRBV2 to TRBJ2-7; 8 nucleotides align to TRBD1. Per the germline V gene, CDR1 is SNHLY and CDR2 is FYNNEI. CDR3 length: 15 residues. V was clipped by 6 bases and J by 7 bases; unmatched bases: 14. The CDR3 protein is CASSTQDRGLGEQYF. CDR3 bases: TGTGCCAGCAGCACCCAAGACAGGGGACTCGGGGAGCAGTACTTC.

Many counts were recorded for this clonotype. The chain links TRBV20-1 to TRBJ2-1, with D unresolved. V gave up 2 bases and J gave up 13 bases, with 12 bases separating them. CDR3 length: 11 residues. From germline, CDR1 is DFQATT and CDR2 SNEGSKA (reference sequence). The CDR3 loop is CSARQFAEQFF. The CDR3 DNA follows: TGCAGTGCTAGACAGTTTGCTGAACAGTTCTTC.

This clonotype came up a few times. The rearrangement joins TRBV7-3 to TRBJ1-6; D is ambiguous. Trimming took off 0 bases at V and 9 bases at J, with 15 bases between the two ends. In germline, CDR1 is SGHTA, CDR2 FQGTGA. This CDR3 has 16 amino acids. The CDR3 loop reads CASSLTAQGLGSPLHF. In DNA, the CDR3 is TGTGCCAGCAGCTTAACGGCCCAAGGCCTTGGTTCACCCCTCCACTTT.

This clonotype was counted between two and nine times. The J gene is TRBJ1-4, the V gene TRBV9; tentative D call: TRBD1 (6 bases). The germline V gene encodes CDR1 SGDLS and CDR2 YYNGEE. V dropped 6 bases and J dropped 3 bases, with 15 bases sitting between them. CDR3 length: 15 amino acids. The CDR3 DNA reads as TGTGCCAGCACCCCATGGGGGGCGGCTAATGAAAAACTGTTTTTT. The encoded protein is CASTPWGAANEKLFF.

This clonotype was picked up many times. The chain links TRBV12-3 or TRBV12-4 to TRBJ2-1, with D possibly TRBD2 on 6 matching bases. The V and J ends lost 7 bases and 7 bases respectively, with 17 bases between them. This CDR3 has 14 amino acids. The CDR3 DNA reads as TGTGCCAGCAACGGCGGGAAATCTTTGAATGAGCAGTTCTTC. Translation: CASNGGKSLNEQFF.

This clonotype was detected many times. The V call is TRBV6-1, the J call TRBJ1-1, with a weak D call TRBD1 (6 bases). CDR3 size: 17 residues. V dropped 9 bases and J dropped 2 bases, with 25 bases sitting between them. Germline lookup yields CDR1 MNHNS and CDR2 SASEGT. Written as DNA, the CDR3 is TGTGCCAGTCGTGGGCAGGGGTCCCCCAAATCTAACACTGAAGCTTTCTTT. Its protein product is CASRGQGSPKSNTEAFF.

There are many counts of this clonotype. The chain is built from TRBV4-1 and TRBJ2-5; D gene ambiguous. The ends were cut back, 0 bases at V and 5 bases at J, with 7 bases in the middle. Germline V gene data show CDR1 as MGHRA and CDR2 as YSYEKL. This CDR3 region has 13 residues. The CDR3 spells CASSQEWAETQYF. CDR3 DNA sequence: TGCGCCAGCAGCCAAGAATGGGCGGAGACCCAGTACTTC.